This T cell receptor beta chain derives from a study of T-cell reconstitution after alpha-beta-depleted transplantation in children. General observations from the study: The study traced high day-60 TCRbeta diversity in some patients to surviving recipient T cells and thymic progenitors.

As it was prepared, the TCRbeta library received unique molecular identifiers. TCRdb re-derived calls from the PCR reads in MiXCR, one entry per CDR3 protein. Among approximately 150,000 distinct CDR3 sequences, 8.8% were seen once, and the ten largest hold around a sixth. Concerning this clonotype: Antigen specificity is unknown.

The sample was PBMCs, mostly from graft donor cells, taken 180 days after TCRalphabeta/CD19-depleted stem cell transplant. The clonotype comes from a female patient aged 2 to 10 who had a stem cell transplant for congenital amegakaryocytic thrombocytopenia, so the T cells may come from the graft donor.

The CDR3 spells CATSPTGQGYYEQYF. The DNA for the CDR3 is TGTGCCACCAGCCCTACAGGGCAGGGATACTACGAGCAGTACTTC. The chain combines TRBV15 with TRBJ2-7, with a possible D match to TRBD1 (6 bases). Trimming took 5 bases from V and 3 from J, leaving 17 bases between them. CDR1 LNHNV and CDR2 YYDKDF come from the germline V gene (reference sequence). CDR3 size: 15 residues.